This TCR beta chain was recovered during a study of OX40 agonist ivuxolimab in advanced cancers. This table comes from immunoSEQ multiplex PCR, and its TCRdb copy is limited to in-frame clones, with some not included. The sample has about 95,000 clones; nearly 90% are singletons. The sequence came from an adult with an advanced solid tumor such as melanoma, head and neck, liver or kidney cancer. The source was CD4+ or CD8+ T cells sorted from blood, collected in a trial of the OX40 agonist ivuxolimab.

The CDR3 DNA sequence: TGCGCCAGCAGCCAGGACCGACAGAGTACCTACGAGCAGTACTTC. Translated: CASSQDRQSTYEQYF. This chain connects TRBV4-3 to TRBJ2-7, with TRBD1 as a possible D gene (5 bases). The CDR3 contains 15 residues. Germline V gene lookup returns CDR1 LGHNA and CDR2 YSLEER. The germline V and J ends were trimmed by 3 bases and 2 bases, with 14 bases remaining between them.